This T cell receptor (beta chain) was observed in a study of cytotoxic CD8 clonotypes in ibrutinib-treated CLL. Study overall: Each sample contained, on average, around 250,000 productive templates and 94,082 productive rearrangements.

As for this clone: Mismatch with germline at one junction end may stem from a read error.

TCRdb's table, derived via immunoSEQ multiplex PCR, lists solely in-frame clones and lacks some. Of tens of thousands of clones listed, approximately 50% are singletons. Here the sequenced sample was PBMCs, taken after 12 months of ibrutinib treatment. The sequence came from a human donor with chronic lymphocytic leukemia.

CDR3: CASTLGTGTNTGELFF. The DNA for the CDR3 is TGCGCCAGCACCTTGGGGACAGGGACGAACACCGGGGAGCTGTTTTTT. The J gene is TRBJ2-2, the V gene TRBV5-1; TRBD1 aligns across 9 bases. This CDR3 region has 16 residues. Germline CDR1 reads SGHRS; CDR2 reads YFSETQ.